A few counts support the clone carrying this T cell receptor beta chain. The sample originates from a study of T-cell reconstitution after alpha-beta-depleted transplantation in children. CDR1 is LNHNV and CDR2 is YYDKDF in the germline V gene (reference sequence). Germline trimming cut 4 bases from V and 2 bases from J; bases unmatched to any gene: 7. This CDR3 has 15 amino acids. Molecular barcoding with unique molecular identifiers was used for the TCRbeta library. From the PCR reads, TCRdb called clonotypes with MiXCR, one entry per CDR3 protein. This sample has some 400,000 distinct CDR3 sequences; roughly 22% occur once, and the top ten carry 3.8%.

The J gene is TRBJ1-1, the V gene TRBV15; 7 bases align to TRBD1. The source is a human donor who donated a stem cell graft to a child with acute myeloid leukemia. Sequences were derived from PBMCs from the stem cell graft donor, sampled from the stem cell graft. CDR3 sequence: CATSKGQQLNTEAFF. The CDR3, as DNA: TGTGCCACCAGCAAGGGACAGCAACTCAACACTGAAGCTTTCTTT.